This T cell receptor (beta chain) was identified during a study of T-cell memory formation after mild COVID-19. Findings of the study overall: Chiefly within CM and EM were the contracting CD4+ clones; CD8+ ones were within EMRA. Pre-infection memory harbored some responding clones, suggesting cross-reactive memory joined.

Germline V CDR1 and CDR2: SSHAT, FNYEAQ (reference sequence). The CDR3 spans 13 residues. This clonotype was picked up a small number of times. What it binds is not known. One junction end disagrees with the germline gene, perhaps due to a read error. 5'RACE primed at constant segments yielded TCR alpha and TCR beta cDNA libraries bearing sample barcodes and UMIs. Via MiXCR, TCRdb re-called the 5' RACE reads, giving one row per CDR3 protein. The data hold under 110,000 distinct CDR3 sequences, with approximately 17% observed a single time. The clonotype originates from an adult woman who had mild COVID-19 (a few samples of this study predate the infection). Cell type and time point are not known. The sequencing sample was made of PBMCs or a T cell subset sorted from them (not recorded which). The chain recombines TRBV7-7 with TRBJ2-7; TRBD2 aligns across 11 bases. The CDR3 DNA reads as TGTGCTAGCAGCCAAACTAGCGGGAGCGAGCAGTACTTC. It encodes CASSQTSGSEQYF.